The source of this TCR beta chain is a study of blood T cell repertoires in COVID-19. Study-level information: Researchers got acute and convalescent COVID-19 samples from the United States, Italy and Spain. Sources were T cells, B-cell-depleted T cells, or PBMCs; the material itself was cDNA or gDNA.

Original handling: By means of reference gene primer amplification, nucleated cell counts were estimated. Clones were sequenced by immunoSEQ multiplex PCR, and TCRdb holds only the in-frame ones, with some missing. The V and J calls and clone size were taken over from that table, and D and trimming were inferred from the DNA. The table has around 150,000 clones, about 86% seen once. This clone was seen just once. The CDR3 has 16 amino acids. V was clipped by 0 bases and J by 0 bases, with 10 bases between them. Germline lookup yields CDR1 SGDLS and CDR2 YYNGEE. The sample consisted of peripheral blood. The clonotype was recovered from a man between 65 and 85 years old with acute or convalescent COVID-19. This sequence joins TRBV9 and TRBJ2-1; D unresolved. This CDR3 reads CASSVGWASSYNEQFF. The CDR3 nucleotides read TGTGCCAGCAGCGTAGGGTGGGCCAGCTCCTACAATGAGCAGTTCTTC. Looking up the rest from reference TRBV9 and TRBJ2-1 gives the full variable domain: DSGVTQTPKHLITATGQRVTLRCSPRSGDLSVYWYQQSLDQGLQFLIQYYNGEERAKGNILERFSAQQFPDLHSELNLSSLELGDSALYFCASSVGWASSYNEQFFGPGTRLTVL.